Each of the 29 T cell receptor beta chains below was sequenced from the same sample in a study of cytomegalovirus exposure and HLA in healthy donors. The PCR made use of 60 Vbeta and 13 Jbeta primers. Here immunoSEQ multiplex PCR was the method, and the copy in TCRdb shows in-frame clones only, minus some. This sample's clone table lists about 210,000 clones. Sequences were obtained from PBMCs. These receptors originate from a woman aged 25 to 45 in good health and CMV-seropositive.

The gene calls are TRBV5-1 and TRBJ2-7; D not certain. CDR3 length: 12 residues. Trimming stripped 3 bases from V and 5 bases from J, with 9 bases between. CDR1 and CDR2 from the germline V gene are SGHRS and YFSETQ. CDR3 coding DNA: TGCGCCAGCAGCTCCCCCGGAGACGAGCAGTACTTC. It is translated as CASSSPGDEQYF.

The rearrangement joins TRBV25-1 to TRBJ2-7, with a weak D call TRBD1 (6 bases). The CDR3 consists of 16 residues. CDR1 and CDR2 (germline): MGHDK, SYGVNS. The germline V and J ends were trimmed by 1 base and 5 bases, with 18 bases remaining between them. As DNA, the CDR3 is TGTGCCAGCAGTGAATCCGGTACAGGGTACCCGAACGAGCAGTACTTC. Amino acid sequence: CASSESGTGYPNEQYF.

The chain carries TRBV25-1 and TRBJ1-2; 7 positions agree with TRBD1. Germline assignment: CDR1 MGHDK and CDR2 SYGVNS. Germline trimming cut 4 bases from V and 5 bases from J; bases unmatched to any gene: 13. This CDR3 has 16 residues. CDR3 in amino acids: CASSAITGQNLYGYTF. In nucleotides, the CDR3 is TGTGCCAGCAGTGCCATCACGGGACAGAATTTATATGGCTACACCTTC.

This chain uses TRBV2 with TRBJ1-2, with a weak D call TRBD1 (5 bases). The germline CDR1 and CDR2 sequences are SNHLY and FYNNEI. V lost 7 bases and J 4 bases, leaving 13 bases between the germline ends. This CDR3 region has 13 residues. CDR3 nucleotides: TGTGCCAGCACGACAGAACGACCCTATGGCTACACCTTC. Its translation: CASTTERPYGYTF.

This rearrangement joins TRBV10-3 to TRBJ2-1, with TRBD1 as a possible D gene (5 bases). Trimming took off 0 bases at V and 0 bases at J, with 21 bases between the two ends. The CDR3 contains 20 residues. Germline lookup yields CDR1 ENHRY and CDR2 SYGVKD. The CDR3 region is CAISESGLTFTRSSYNEQFF. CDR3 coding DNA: TGTGCCATCAGTGAGTCGGGGCTTACGTTTACCCGAAGCTCCTACAATGAGCAGTTCTTC.

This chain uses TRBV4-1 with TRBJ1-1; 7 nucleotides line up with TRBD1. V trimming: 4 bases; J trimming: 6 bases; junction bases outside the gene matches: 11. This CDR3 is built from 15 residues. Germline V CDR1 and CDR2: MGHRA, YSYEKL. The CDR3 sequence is CASSLRQGLLSEAFF. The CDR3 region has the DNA TGCGCCAGCAGCCTACGACAGGGACTCCTTTCTGAAGCTTTCTTT.

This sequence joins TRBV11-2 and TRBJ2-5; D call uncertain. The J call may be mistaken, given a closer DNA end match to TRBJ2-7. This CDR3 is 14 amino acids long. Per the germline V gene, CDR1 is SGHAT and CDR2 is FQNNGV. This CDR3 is CASSLRNWAYEQYF. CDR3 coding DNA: TGTGCCAGCAGCTTAAGAAACTGGGCCTACGAGCAGTACTTC.

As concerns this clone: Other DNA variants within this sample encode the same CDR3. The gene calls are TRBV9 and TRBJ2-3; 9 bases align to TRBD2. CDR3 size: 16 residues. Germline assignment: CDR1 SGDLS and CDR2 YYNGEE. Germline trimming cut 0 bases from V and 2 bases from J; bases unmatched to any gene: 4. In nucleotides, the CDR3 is TGTGCCAGCAGCGTAGGGGCTAGCGGGGTCACAGATACGCAGTATTTT. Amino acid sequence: CASSVGASGVTDTQYF.

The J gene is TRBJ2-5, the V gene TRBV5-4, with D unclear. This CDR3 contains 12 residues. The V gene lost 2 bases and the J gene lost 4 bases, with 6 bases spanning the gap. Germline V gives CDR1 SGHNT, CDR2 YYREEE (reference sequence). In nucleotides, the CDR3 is TGTGCCAGCAGCTTTCGGAGAGAGACCCAGTACTTC. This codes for CASSFRRETQYF. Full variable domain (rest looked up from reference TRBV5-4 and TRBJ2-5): ETGVTQSPTHLIKTRGQQVTLRCSSQSGHNTVSWYQQALGQGPQFIFQYYREEENGRGNFPPRFSGLQFPNYSSELNVNALELDDSALYLCASSFRRETQYFGPGTRLLVL.

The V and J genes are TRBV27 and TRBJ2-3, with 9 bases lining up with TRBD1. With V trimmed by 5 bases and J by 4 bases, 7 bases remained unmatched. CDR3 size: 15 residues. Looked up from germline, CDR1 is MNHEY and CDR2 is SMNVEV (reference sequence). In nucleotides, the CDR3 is TGTGCCAGCAGTACCCGGGACAGGGTCGCAGATACGCAGTATTTT. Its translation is CASSTRDRVADTQYF.

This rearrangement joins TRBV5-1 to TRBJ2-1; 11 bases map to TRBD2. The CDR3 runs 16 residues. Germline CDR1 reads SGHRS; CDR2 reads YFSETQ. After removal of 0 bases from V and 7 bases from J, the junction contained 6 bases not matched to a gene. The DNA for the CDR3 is TGCGCCAGCAGCTTGGAGCTAGCGGGGGGCAGAAATGAGCAGTTCTTC. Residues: CASSLELAGGRNEQFF.

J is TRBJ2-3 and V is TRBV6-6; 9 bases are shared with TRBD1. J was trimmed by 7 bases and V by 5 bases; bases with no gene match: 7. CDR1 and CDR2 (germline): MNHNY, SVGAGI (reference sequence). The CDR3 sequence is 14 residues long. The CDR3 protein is CASSRDRADNTQYF. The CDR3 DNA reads TGTGCCAGCAGTCGGGACAGGGCCGATAATACGCAGTATTTT.

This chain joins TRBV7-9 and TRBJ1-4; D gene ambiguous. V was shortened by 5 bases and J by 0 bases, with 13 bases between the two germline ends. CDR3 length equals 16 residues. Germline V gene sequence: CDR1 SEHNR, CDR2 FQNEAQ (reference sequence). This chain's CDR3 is CASSPTLLSTNEKLFF. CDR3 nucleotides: TGTGCCAGCAGCCCAACCTTGCTATCAACTAATGAAAAACTGTTTTTT.

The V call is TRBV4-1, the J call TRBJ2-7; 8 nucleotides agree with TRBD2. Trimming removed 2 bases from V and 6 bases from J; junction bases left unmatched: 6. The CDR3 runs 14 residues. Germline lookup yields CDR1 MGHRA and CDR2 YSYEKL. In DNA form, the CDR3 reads TGCGCCAGCAGCCAATGGGGACTAGTAAGCGAGCAGTACTTC. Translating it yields CASSQWGLVSEQYF.

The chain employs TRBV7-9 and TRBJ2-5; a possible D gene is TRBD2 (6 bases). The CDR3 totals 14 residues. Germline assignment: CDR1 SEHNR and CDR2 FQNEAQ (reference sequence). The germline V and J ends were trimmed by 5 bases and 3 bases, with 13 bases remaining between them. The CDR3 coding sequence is TGTGCCAGCAGCCCGGAGGGAGCGGAAGAGACCCAGTACTTC. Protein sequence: CASSPEGAEETQYF.

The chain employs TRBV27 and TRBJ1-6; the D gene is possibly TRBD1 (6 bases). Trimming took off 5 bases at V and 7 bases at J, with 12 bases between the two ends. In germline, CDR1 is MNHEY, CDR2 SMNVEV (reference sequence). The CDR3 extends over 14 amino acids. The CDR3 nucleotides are TGTGCCAGCAGTCATGGACAGCGAAATTCACCCCTCCACTTT. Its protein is CASSHGQRNSPLHF.

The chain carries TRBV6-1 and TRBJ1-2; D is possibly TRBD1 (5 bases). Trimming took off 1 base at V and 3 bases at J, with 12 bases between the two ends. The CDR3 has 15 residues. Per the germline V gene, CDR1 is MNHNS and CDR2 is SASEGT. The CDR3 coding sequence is TGTGCCAGCAGTGAAGAAGTAGGGGCCTACTATGGCTACACCTTC. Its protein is CASSEEVGAYYGYTF.

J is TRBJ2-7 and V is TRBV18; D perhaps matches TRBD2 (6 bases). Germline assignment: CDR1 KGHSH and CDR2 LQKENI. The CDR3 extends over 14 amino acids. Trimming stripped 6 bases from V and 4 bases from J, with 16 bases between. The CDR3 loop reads CASSPGLVFYEQYF. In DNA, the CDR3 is TGTGCCAGCTCCCCGGGACTTGTCTTTTACGAGCAGTACTTC.

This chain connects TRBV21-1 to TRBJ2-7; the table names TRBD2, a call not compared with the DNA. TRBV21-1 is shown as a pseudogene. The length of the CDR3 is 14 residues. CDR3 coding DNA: TGTGCCAGCAAGGGCAGCGGCGTTCGCTACGAGCAGTACTTC. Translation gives CASKGSGVRYEQYF.

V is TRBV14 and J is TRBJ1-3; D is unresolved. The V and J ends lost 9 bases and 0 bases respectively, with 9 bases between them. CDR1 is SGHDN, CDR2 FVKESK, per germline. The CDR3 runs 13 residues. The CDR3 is CASRHSSGNTIYF. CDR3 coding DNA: TGTGCCAGTCGACATTCCTCTGGAAACACCATATATTTT. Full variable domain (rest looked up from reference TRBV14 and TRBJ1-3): EAGVTQFPSHSVIEKGQTVTLRCDPISGHDNLYWYRRVMGKEIKFLLHFVKESKQDESGMPNNRFLAERTGGTYSTLKVQPAELEDSGVYFCASRHSSGNTIYFGEGSWLTVV.

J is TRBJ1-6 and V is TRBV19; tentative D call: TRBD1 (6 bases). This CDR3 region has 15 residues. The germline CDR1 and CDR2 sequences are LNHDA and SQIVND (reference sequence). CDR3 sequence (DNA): TGTGCGTCAAAAGGGGGGGCTAGGTGGAATTCACCCCTCCACTTT. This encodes CASKGGARWNSPLHF. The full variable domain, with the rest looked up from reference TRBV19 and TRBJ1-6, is DGGITQSPKYLFRKEGQNVTLSCEQNLNHDAMYWYRQDPGQGLRLIYYSQIVNDFQKGDIAEGYSVSREKKESFPLTVTSAQKNPTAFYLCASKGGARWNSPLHFGNGTRLTVT.

CDR3 sequence reads: CASSLGTADGYTF. In DNA form, the CDR3 reads TGCGCCAGCAGCCTTGGGACAGCCGATGGCTACACCTTC. The gene calls are TRBV4-1 and TRBJ1-2; TRBD1 aligns across 7 bases. The CDR3 runs 13 residues. Germline values: CDR1 MGHRA, CDR2 YSYEKL. The trim removed 4 bases at V and 6 bases at J, leaving 5 bases unmatched.

CDR3 sequence (DNA): TGTGCCAGCAGCGCCAGAGAGACCGACTATCTCACCGGGGAGCTGTTTTTT. This codes for CASSARETDYLTGELFF. The chain links TRBV9 to TRBJ2-2, with D maybe TRBD2 (5 bases). The CDR3 contains 17 residues. V dropped 3 bases and J dropped 4 bases, with 19 bases sitting between them. Germline V gives CDR1 SGDLS, CDR2 YYNGEE.

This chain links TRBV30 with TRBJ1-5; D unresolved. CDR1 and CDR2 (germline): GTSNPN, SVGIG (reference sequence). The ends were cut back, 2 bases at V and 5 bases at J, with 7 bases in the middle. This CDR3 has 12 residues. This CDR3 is CAWSNADQPQHF. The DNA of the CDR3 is TGTGCCTGGAGTAATGCAGATCAGCCCCAGCATTTT. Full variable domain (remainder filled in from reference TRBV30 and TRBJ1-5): SQTIHQWPATLVQPVGSPLSLECTVEGTSNPNLYWYRQAAGRGLQLLFYSVGIGQISSEVPQNLSASRPQDRQFILSSKKLLLSDSGFYLCAWSNADQPQHFGDGTRLSIL.

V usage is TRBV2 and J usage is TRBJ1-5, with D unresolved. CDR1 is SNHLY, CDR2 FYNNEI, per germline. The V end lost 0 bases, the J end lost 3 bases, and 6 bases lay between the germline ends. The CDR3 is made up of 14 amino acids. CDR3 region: CASSEARVNQPQHF. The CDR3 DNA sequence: TGTGCCAGCAGTGAAGCGCGCGTCAATCAGCCCCAGCATTTT.

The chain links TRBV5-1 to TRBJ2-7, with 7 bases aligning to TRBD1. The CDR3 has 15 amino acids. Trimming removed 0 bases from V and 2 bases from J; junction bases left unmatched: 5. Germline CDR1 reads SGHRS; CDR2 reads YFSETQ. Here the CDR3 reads CASSLVGTAPYEQYF. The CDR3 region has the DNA TGCGCCAGCAGCTTGGTGGGGACAGCGCCCTACGAGCAGTACTTC.

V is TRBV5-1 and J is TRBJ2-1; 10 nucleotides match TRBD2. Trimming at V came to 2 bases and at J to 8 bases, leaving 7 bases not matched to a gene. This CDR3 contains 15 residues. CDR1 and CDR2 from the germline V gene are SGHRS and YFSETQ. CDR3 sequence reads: CASSLSAGGQDEQFF. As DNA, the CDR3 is TGCGCCAGCAGCTTATCAGCGGGGGGGCAGGATGAGCAGTTCTTC.

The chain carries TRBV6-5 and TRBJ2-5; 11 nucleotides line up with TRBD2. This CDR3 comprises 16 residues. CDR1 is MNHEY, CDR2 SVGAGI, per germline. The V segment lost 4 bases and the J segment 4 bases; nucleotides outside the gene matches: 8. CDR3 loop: CASSFRTSGSGETQYF. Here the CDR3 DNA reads TGTGCCAGCAGTTTCCGCACTAGCGGGAGCGGAGAGACCCAGTACTTC.

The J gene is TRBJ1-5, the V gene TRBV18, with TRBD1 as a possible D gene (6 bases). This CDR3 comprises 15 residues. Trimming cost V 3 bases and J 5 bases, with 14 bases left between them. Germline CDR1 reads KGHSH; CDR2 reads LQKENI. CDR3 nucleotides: TGTGCCAGCTCACCCAATAACAGGGTAGATCAGCCCCAGCATTTT. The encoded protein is CASSPNNRVDQPQHF.